Presented here are 3 T cell receptor beta chains from one specimen sequenced in a study of type 1 and type 2 diabetes patients. PCR was run on genomic DNA. The TCR beta CDR3 region was amplified using 30 forward and 13 reverse primers. Each CDR3 protein is one row after TCRdb ran MiXCR on the multiplex PCR reads. The top ten clones hold roughly an eighth of a sample with 250,000 or so distinct CDR3 sequences, over 45% of them seen once. The sample taken for sequencing was peripheral blood mononuclear cells (PBMCs). Source of these receptors: a man between 18 and 35 years old with type 2 diabetes.

This chain joins TRBV12-3 or TRBV12-4 and TRBJ1-5, with 8 positions matching TRBD1. Trimming removed 6 bases from V and 6 bases from J; junction bases left unmatched: 10. There are 15 residues in the CDR3. The DNA for the CDR3 is TGTGCCAGCAGCTATGGACAGGGTGGAAGTCAGCCCCAGCATTTT. This translates into CASSYGQGGSQPQHF.

V and J are TRBV10-2 and TRBJ2-2; 9 bases align to TRBD2. Germline lookup yields CDR1 WSHSY and CDR2 SAAADI. There are 16 residues in the CDR3. V lost 8 bases to trimming and J lost 6 bases; unmatched junction nucleotides: 13. The CDR3 is CASQPGREGVSGELFF. Written as DNA, the CDR3 is TGCGCCAGCCAACCGGGGCGGGAGGGAGTATCCGGGGAGCTGTTTTTT.

The V call is TRBV3-1, the J call TRBJ2-7, with TRBD1 identical over 10 bases. CDR1 is LGHDT, CDR2 YNNKEL, per germline (reference sequence). The CDR3 length is 16 residues. The ends lost 3 bases at V and 4 bases at J; junction bases unmatched: 9. CDR3 sequence (DNA): TGTGCCAGCAGCCATAGGCCGGGACAGGGGAATTACGAGCAGTACTTC. Translated: CASSHRPGQGNYEQYF.